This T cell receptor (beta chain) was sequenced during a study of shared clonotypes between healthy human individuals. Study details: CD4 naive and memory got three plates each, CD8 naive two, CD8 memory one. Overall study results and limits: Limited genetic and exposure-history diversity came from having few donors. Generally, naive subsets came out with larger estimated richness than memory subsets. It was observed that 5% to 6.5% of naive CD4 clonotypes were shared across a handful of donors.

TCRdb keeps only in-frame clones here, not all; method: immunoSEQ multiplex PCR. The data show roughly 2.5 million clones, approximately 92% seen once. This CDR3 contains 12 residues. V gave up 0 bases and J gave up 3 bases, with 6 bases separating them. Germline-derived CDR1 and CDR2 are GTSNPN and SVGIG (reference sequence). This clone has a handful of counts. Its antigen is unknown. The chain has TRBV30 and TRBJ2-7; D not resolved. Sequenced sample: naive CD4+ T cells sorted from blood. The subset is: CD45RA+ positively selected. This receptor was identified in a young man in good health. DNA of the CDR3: TGTGCCTGGAGTGTAATCAGCTACGAGCAGTACTTC. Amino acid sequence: CAWSVISYEQYF.